The rows below give T cell receptor beta chains drawn from one sample of a study of identical twins. TCRdb re-derived calls from the 5' RACE reads in MiXCR, one entry per CDR3 protein. The sample has around 370,000 distinct CDR3 sequences, roughly 9% seen once. Sequenced sample: naive T cells sorted from blood. Receptor source: a woman aged 45-65 years in good health. The CDR3 runs from the conserved cysteine through the conserved F or W. Fields, in order: J gene, clone size, V gene, D gene, CDR3 DNA, CDR3 protein. A D gene is named only where the DNA matches it firmly. Clone size, where shown, is once, few, many, or a class for clones that have expanded.

TRBJ1-1 . TRBV27 . TGTGCCAGCAGTTTAACCTGGAACACTGAAGCTTTCTTT CASSLTWNTEAFF
TRBJ1-1 many TRBV10-3 . TGTGCCATCAGACGGACAGAGAACACTGAAGCTTTCTTT CAIRRTENTEAFF
TRBJ2-6 few TRBV4-1 . TGCGCCAGCAGCTCAGGGGTGATCTCTGGGGCCAACGTCCTGACTTTC CASSSGVISGANVLTF
TRBJ2-5 many TRBV12-3/TRBV12-4 TRBD2 TGTGCCAGCAGCCATGGGGAGGGCTATCAGACCCAGTACTTC CASSHGEGYQTQYF
TRBJ2-7 few TRBV30 TRBD1 TGTGCCCAACGAAAGGGACAGGCTTCCTACGAGCAGTACTTC CAQRKGQASYEQYF
TRBJ2-1 many TRBV5-1 TRBD2 TGCGCCAGCAGCCAGATAGCGGGAGGCTCGATCAATGAGCAGTTCTTC CASSQIAGGSINEQFF
TRBJ2-5 few TRBV21-1 . TGTGCCAGCAGCAATCTGGTATATGAGACCCAGTACTTC CASSNLVYETQYF
TRBJ1-4 many TRBV29-1 TRBD1 TGCAGCGCCAGGGGGCGGAATGAAAAACTGTTTTTT CSARGRNEKLFF
TRBJ1-5 once TRBV7-2 . TGTGCCAGCAGCTCCGTAAATCAGCCCCACCATTTT CASSSVNQPHHF
TRBJ2-2 many TRBV29-1 . TGCAGCGCCTCCCCGCAGGGGAGCACCGGGGAGCTGTTTTTT CSASPQGSTGELFF
TRBJ2-7 few TRBV27 TRBD1 TGTGCCAGCAGTCTGAAGCCGGGACAGGGTTTGTACGAGCAGTACTTC CASSLKPGQGLYEQYF
TRBJ2-1 few TRBV4-1 TRBD2 TGCGCCAGCAGCCAAGGTCGACTAGCGGGAGGGCCAGATGAGCAGTTCTTC CASSQGRLAGGPDEQFF
TRBJ2-2 few TRBV21-1 . TGTGCCAGCTCAGGGACCACCGGGCCCGGGGAGCTGTTTTTT CASSGTTGPGELFF
TRBJ2-1 . TRBV3-1 . TGTGCCAGCAGCCCACAAGCTATCAATGAGCAGTTCTTC CASSPQAINEQFF
TRBJ1-2 many TRBV12-3/TRBV12-4 . TGTGCCAGCAGTTACAGGGACTATGGCTACACCTTC CASSYRDYGYTF
TRBJ2-1 few TRBV12-3/TRBV12-4 . TGTGCCAGCAGTTTAGCGGGACCCTCCTACAATGAGCAGTTCTTC CASSLAGPSYNEQFF
TRBJ1-1 few TRBV28 . TGTGCCAGCAGTTTACAAGGTGACCCCAACACTGAAGCTTTCTTT CASSLQGDPNTEAFF
TRBJ2-5 . TRBV15 TRBD1 TGTGCCACCAGCAGTCCGACAGGGGACTACCAAGAGACCCAGTACTTC CATSSPTGDYQETQYF
TRBJ1-4 few TRBV7-9 . TGTGCCAGCAGCCCGAGGACGGGCGTTAATGAAAAACTGTTTTTT CASSPRTGVNEKLFF
TRBJ1-1 . TRBV30 . TGTGCCTGGAGACGGCAGAACACTGAAGCTTTCTTT CAWRRQNTEAFF
TRBJ1-4 many TRBV5-1 . TGCGCCAGCAGCTCGGACACCAATGAAAAACTGTTTTTT CASSSDTNEKLFF
TRBJ2-2 . TRBV29-1 TRBD2 TGCAGCGTTGAAGGACTAGCGGGAGTAAACGGGGAGCTGTTTTTT CSVEGLAGVNGELFF
TRBJ2-5 . TRBV7-9 TRBD1 TGTGCCAGCAGCCCTACCCGGGACAGGGTACAAGAGACCCAGTACTTC CASSPTRDRVQETQYF
TRBJ2-7 . TRBV18 . TGTGCCAGCTCACCTGTGGCCCCCCCCTACGAGCAGTACTTC CASSPVAPPYEQYF
TRBJ2-3 . TRBV7-8 TRBD1 TGTCCCAGCAGCACTAAGACAGGGCCAGATACGCAGTATTTT CPSSTKTGPDTQYF
TRBJ2-1 . TRBV5-6 TRBD1 TGTGCCACTTCGACAGGGGAAACCTACAATGAGCAGTTCTTC CATSTGETYNEQFF
TRBJ2-7 . TRBV4-1 TRBD2 TGCGCCAGCAGCCAACTAAGCGGGAGGGCCGTCGAGCAGTACTTC CASSQLSGRAVEQYF
TRBJ1-2 few TRBV5-6 TRBD1 TGTGCCAGCAGCAGGGACAGGGAGAGCTATGGCTACACCTTC CASSRDRESYGYTF
TRBJ2-3 . TRBV10-1 . TGCGCCAGCAGTGACGGACCTTATACGCAGTATTTT CASSDGPYTQYF
TRBJ2-7 . TRBV19 . TGTGCCAGTAGTATAGATAGTAGGTCCTACGAGCAGTACTTC CASSIDSRSYEQYF
TRBJ2-1 . TRBV12-3/TRBV12-4 TRBD2 TGTGCCACTGGGGAGGGCGGCTACAATGAGCAGTTCTTC CATGEGGYNEQFF
TRBJ2-1 many TRBV28 . TGTGCCAGCAGTGGACCAAACAATGAGCAGTTCTTC CASSGPNNEQFF
TRBJ2-7 many TRBV10-3 TRBD2 TGTGCCATCAGGGCGGGAGCGGTCGACGAGCAGTACTTC CAIRAGAVDEQYF
TRBJ2-3 . TRBV5-8 . TGTGCCAGCAGCTCAGGGGATGGAAGTACAGATACGCAGTATTTT CASSSGDGSTDTQYF
TRBJ2-1 few TRBV27 TRBD2 TGTGCCAGCAGTTCCCCCGGGACTAGGCGCTACAATGAGCAGTTCTTC CASSSPGTRRYNEQFF
TRBJ2-5 many TRBV10-3 . TGTGCCATCAGCCAAGGGACTGCAGCCGGGACAGAGACCCAGTACTTC CAISQGTAAGTETQYF
TRBJ2-1 . TRBV20-1 . TGCAGTGCCGCGGGATTCTACAATGAGCAGTTCTTC CSAAGFYNEQFF
TRBJ1-1 few TRBV29-1 . TGCAGCGCCGGCGTGTCGGCAGGGAACACTGAAGCTTTCTTT CSAGVSAGNTEAFF
TRBJ1-2 many TRBV27 TRBD1 TGTGCCAGCAGTCCGGACAGGGCGCCATCTAACTATGGCTACACCTTC CASSPDRAPSNYGYTF
TRBJ2-4 . TRBV7-9 TRBD1 TGTGCCAGCAGCTTAGAGGGACAGGGGGCTACCATTCAGTACTTC CASSLEGQGATIQYF
TRBJ2-7 . TRBV5-1 . TGCGCCAGCAGCTTGTTACAGAACGAGCAGTACTTC CASSLLQNEQYF
TRBJ2-1 few TRBV28 . TGTGCCAGCACACACGTCGCGGGGAATGAGCAGTTCTTC CASTHVAGNEQFF
TRBJ1-3 . TRBV3-1 . TGTGCCAGCAGCCAAGACGAAAACACCATATATTTT CASSQDENTIYF
TRBJ2-3 many TRBV3-1 . TGTGCCAGCAGCCAAATGGATACGCAGTATTTT CASSQMDTQYF
TRBJ2-1 few TRBV12-3/TRBV12-4 . TGTGCCAGCACCTCGATTCAGGAGTGGGTATACAATGAGCAGTTCTTC CASTSIQEWVYNEQFF
TRBJ2-7 . TRBV7-8 . TGTGCCAGCAGCGCCAACAGGATTTCCTACGAGCAGTACTTC CASSANRISYEQYF
TRBJ2-1 . TRBV6-6 . TGTGCCAGCAGTTACGGAACAGGGACTCAGCAGTTCTTC CASSYGTGTQQFF
TRBJ2-7 many TRBV6-2/TRBV6-3 . TGTGCCAGCTACGAGCAGTACTTC CASYEQYF
TRBJ2-1 . TRBV7-9 TRBD2 TGTGCCAGCAGCTTAGTCCCCAGCGGGAGGGGAAATGAGCAGTTCTTC CASSLVPSGRGNEQFF
TRBJ2-1 . TRBV4-1 TRBD2 TGCGCCAGCAGCCCCTACAAACTAGCGGGTTACAACAATGAGCAGTTCTTC CASSPYKLAGYNNEQFF
TRBJ2-3 many TRBV10-3 . TGTGCCATCGGGGGGAGCACAGATACGCAGTATTTT CAIGGSTDTQYF
TRBJ2-3 many TRBV27 . TGTGCCAGCACCCTGGGGCAGGTCACAGATACGCAGTATTTT CASTLGQVTDTQYF
TRBJ2-1 few TRBV7-9 . TGTGCCAGCATCAGACAGAGCTCCTACAATGAGCAGTTCTTC CASIRQSSYNEQFF
TRBJ2-1 few TRBV29-1 . TGCAGCGTTGAAGGTGTGGGGACCAAAAAGTACAATGAGCAGTTCTTC CSVEGVGTKKYNEQFF
TRBJ2-7 many TRBV25-1 . TGTGCCAGCAGTGAACCTGGGGCCTCCTACGAGCAGTACTTC CASSEPGASYEQYF
TRBJ1-3 . TRBV28 . TGTGCCAGCAGATCCCCCGGTTCTGGAAACACCATATATTTT CASRSPGSGNTIYF
TRBJ2-1 many TRBV19 . TGTGCCAGTAGAGAGCTGGGGTCCGGAAAGGATGAGCAGTTCTTC CASRELGSGKDEQFF
TRBJ2-2 many TRBV6-5 . TGTGCCAGCAGTAGCGGCCCGAACACCGGGGAGCTGTTTTTT CASSSGPNTGELFF
TRBJ2-3 many TRBV7-8 TRBD2 TGTGCCAGCCGCGACGGTGGGGCGGGAGGGAACACAGATACGCAGTATTTT CASRDGGAGGNTDTQYF